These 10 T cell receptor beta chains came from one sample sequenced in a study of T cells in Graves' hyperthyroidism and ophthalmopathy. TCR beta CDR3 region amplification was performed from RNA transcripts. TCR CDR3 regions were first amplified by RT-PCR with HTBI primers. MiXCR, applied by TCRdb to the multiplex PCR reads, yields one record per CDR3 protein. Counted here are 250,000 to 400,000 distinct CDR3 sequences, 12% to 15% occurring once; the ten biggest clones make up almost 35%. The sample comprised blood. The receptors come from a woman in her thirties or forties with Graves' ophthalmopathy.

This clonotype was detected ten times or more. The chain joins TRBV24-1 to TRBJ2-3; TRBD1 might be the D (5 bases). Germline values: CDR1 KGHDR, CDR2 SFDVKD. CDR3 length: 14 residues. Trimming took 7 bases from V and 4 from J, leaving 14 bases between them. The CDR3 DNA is TGTGCCACCAGCGCCTCAGGGCGCCCAGATACGCAGTATTTT. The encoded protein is CATSASGRPDTQYF.

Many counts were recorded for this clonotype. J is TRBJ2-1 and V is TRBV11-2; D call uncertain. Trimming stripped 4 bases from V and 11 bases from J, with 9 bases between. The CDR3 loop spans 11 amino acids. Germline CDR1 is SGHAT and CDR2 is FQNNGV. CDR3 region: CASSWGSKQFF. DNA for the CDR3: TGTGCCAGCAGCTGGGGAAGTAAGCAGTTCTTC.

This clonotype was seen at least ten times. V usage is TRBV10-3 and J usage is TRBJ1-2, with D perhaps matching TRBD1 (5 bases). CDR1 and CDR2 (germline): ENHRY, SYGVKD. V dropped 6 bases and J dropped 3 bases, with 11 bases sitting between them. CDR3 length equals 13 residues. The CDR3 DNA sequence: TGTGCCATCAGCGCAGGGTTGGACTATGGCTACACCTTC. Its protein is CAISAGLDYGYTF.

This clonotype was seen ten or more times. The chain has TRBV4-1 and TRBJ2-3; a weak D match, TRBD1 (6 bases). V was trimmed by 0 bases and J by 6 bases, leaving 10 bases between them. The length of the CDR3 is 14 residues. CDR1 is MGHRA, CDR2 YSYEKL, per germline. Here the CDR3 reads CASSQDRTGDTQYF. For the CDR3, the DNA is TGCGCCAGCAGCCAAGATAGAACAGGGGATACGCAGTATTTT.

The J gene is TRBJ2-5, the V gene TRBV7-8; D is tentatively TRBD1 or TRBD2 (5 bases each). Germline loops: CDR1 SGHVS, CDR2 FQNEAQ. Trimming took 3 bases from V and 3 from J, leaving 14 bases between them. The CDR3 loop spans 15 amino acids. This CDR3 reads CASSFISGRKETQYF. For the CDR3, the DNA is TGTGCCAGCAGCTTTATTTCGGGGCGCAAAGAGACCCAGTACTTC.

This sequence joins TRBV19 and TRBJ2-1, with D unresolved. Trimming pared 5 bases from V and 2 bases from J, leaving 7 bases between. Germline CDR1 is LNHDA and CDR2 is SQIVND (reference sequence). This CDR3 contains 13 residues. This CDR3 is CASSVAPYNEQFF. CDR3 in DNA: TGTGCCAGTAGTGTTGCGCCCTACAATGAGCAGTTCTTC.

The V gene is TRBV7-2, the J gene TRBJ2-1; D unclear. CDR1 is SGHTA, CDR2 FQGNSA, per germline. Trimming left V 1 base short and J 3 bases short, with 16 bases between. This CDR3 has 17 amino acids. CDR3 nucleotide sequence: TGTGCCAGCAGCTTAGTCCGTGACGTATGGAACTACAATGAGCAGTTCTTC. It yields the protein CASSLVRDVWNYNEQFF.

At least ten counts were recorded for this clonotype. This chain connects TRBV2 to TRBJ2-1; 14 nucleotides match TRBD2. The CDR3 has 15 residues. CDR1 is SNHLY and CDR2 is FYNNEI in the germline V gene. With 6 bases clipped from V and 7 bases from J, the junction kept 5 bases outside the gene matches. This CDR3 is CASRRGLAGGNEQFF. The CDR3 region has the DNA TGTGCCAGCAGAAGAGGACTAGCGGGAGGAAATGAGCAGTTCTTC.

CDR3 sequence: CSASPWDRVTANYGYTF. For the CDR3, the DNA is TGCAGTGCTAGTCCATGGGACAGAGTAACAGCTAACTATGGCTACACCTTC. The gene calls are TRBV20-1 and TRBJ1-2, with 7 bases aligning to TRBD1. The CDR3 has 17 residues. The V and J ends lost 3 bases and 0 bases, in that order; junction bases with no gene match: 13. Per the germline V gene, CDR1 is DFQATT and CDR2 is SNEGSKA (reference sequence).

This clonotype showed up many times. This CDR3 reads CASSLLDGSSYNEQFF. CDR3 DNA sequence: TGTGCCAGCAGTTTACTGGACGGTTCATCCTACAATGAGCAGTTCTTC. The chain combines TRBV28 with TRBJ2-1; D unclear. Germline-derived CDR1 and CDR2 are MDHEN and SYDVKM. The ends were cut back, 2 bases at V and 1 base at J, with 12 bases in the middle. The CDR3 runs to 16 residues.